These 7 T cell receptor beta chains were sequenced from one sample in a study of blood T cell repertoires in COVID-19. The method was immunoSEQ multiplex PCR; TCRdb's version includes in-frame clones alone and lacks a portion of them. The sample includes roughly 18,000 clones, about 86% of them seen just once. Sequenced input: peripheral blood. The receptors derive from a man between 70 and 80 years old with acute or convalescent COVID-19.

The rearrangement uses TRBV5-1 and TRBJ2-1; TRBD1 matches 9 bases. This CDR3 contains 15 residues. Per the germline V gene, CDR1 is SGHRS and CDR2 is YFSETQ. V lost 1 base and J lost 2; bases outside the gene matches: 1. The CDR3 sequence: CASSLRDRAYNEQFF. CDR3 DNA sequence: TGCGCCAGCAGCTTGAGGGACAGGGCCTACAATGAGCAGTTCTTC.

This chain uses TRBV2 with TRBJ1-6; 7 positions agree with TRBD1. The V gene end was trimmed by 0 bases and the J gene end by 13 bases; junction bases not matched to a gene: 3. CDR1 and CDR2 from the germline V gene are SNHLY and FYNNEI. The CDR3 spans 13 residues. CDR3 sequence: CASSEAGDSPLHF. The CDR3 DNA sequence: TGTGCCAGCAGTGAAGCGGGGGACAGTCCCCTCCACTTT.

The chain couples TRBV19 to TRBJ2-1; 8 nucleotides line up with TRBD2. Germline V gene data show CDR1 as LNHDA and CDR2 as SQIVND (reference sequence). The CDR3 runs to 15 residues. With V trimmed by 3 bases and J by 6 bases, 7 bases remained unmatched. The CDR3 is CASSMTAGVSNEQFF. The CDR3 nucleotides are TGTGCCAGTAGTATGACAGCGGGAGTCTCCAATGAGCAGTTCTTC.

This clone is categorized as medium-sized. The chain is built from TRBV6-1 and TRBJ2-5; TRBD2 aligns across 11 bases. The junction had 14 bases not matched to a gene; V was cut back by 3 bases and J by 5 bases. CDR1 is MNHNS, CDR2 SASEGT, per germline. The CDR3 sequence is 18 residues long. CDR3 loop: CASSDRLAGSNLGETQYF. The CDR3 coding sequence is TGTGCCAGCAGTGACCGACTAGCGGGGTCGAACCTTGGGGAGACCCAGTACTTC.

In DNA, the CDR3 is TGCAGCGTTGATCCTAGCCCTACTGAGCAGTTCTTC. Translating it yields CSVDPSPTEQFF. The chain is built from TRBV29-1 and TRBJ2-1, with D tentatively TRBD2 (5 bases). V lost 3 bases and J 9 bases, leaving 12 bases between the germline ends. The CDR3 is 12 residues long. CDR1 and CDR2 from the germline V gene are SQVTM and ANQGSEA.

The rearrangement uses TRBV7-7 and TRBJ2-3; 9 bases agree with TRBD2. Trimming removed 3 bases from V and 0 bases from J; junction bases left unmatched: 1. Germline V gene sequence: CDR1 SSHAT, CDR2 FNYEAQ (reference sequence). The CDR3 runs 15 residues. CDR3 in amino acids: CASSLGLASTDTQYF. The CDR3 DNA sequence: TGTGCCAGCAGCTTGGGACTAGCCAGCACAGATACGCAGTATTTT. The full variable domain, completed using reference TRBV7-7 and TRBJ2-3, is GAGVSQSPRYKVTKRGQDVTLRCDPISSHATLYWYQQALGQGPEFLTYFNYEAQPDKSGLPSDRFSAERPEGSISTLTIQRTEQRDSAMYRCASSLGLASTDTQYFGPGTRLTVL.

To note about this clone: The identical CDR3 is also encoded by other nucleotide sequences in the sample. The genes are TRBV9 and TRBJ2-5, with TRBD2 matching over 11 bases. CDR1 SGDLS and CDR2 YYNGEE come from the germline V gene. The CDR3 is 15 residues long. V was clipped by 2 bases and J by 5 bases; unmatched bases: 5. The CDR3 sequence is CASSVDSGRGETQYF. The CDR3 nucleotides are TGTGCCAGCAGCGTCGATAGCGGGAGGGGGGAGACCCAGTACTTC.